Listed below are T cell receptor beta chains from one sample, sequenced in a study of blood T cell repertoires in COVID-19. Libraries were prepared by immunoSEQ multiplex PCR; TCRdb keeps only in-frame clonotypes and omits some of them. The table shows fewer than 200,000 clones, with more than 80% occurring only once. Sequencing was carried out using peripheral blood. The receptors come from a woman aged 55-70 years with acute or convalescent COVID-19. CDR3s include the opening cysteine and the closing phenylalanine or tryptophan. A D gene is named only where the DNA matches it firmly. The size field is filled for only some rows; it gives once, few, many or a size class.

j_call | d_call | clone_size | v_call | cdr3_aa | cdr3_nt
TRBJ2-5 | TRBD2 | once | TRBV2 | CASMWASGNQETQYF | TGTGCCAGCATGTGGGCTAGCGGAAACCAAGAGACCCAGTACTTC
TRBJ2-1 | TRBD2 | NA | TRBV19 | CASTLSGSLGYNEQFF | TGTGCCAGTACCCTTAGCGGGAGCCTGGGATACAATGAGCAGTTCTTC
TRBJ1-5 | NA | NA | TRBV19 | CASSSRDTRDSNQPQHF | TGTGCCAGTAGTAGCCGGGACACCAGAGATAGCAATCAGCCCCAGCATTTT
TRBJ1-5 | NA | NA | TRBV4-2 | CASSQDADNQPQHF | TGTGCCAGCAGCCAAGATGCAGACAATCAGCCCCAGCATTTT
TRBJ2-3 | TRBD2 | NA | TRBV7-8 | CASRGTSGRADTQYF | TGTGCCAGCAGGGGGACTAGCGGGAGGGCCGATACGCAGTATTTT
TRBJ2-5 | TRBD2 | NA | TRBV24-1 | CATSDPRLAGGLETQYF | TGTGCCACCAGTGATCCCCGACTAGCGGGAGGGCTGGAGACCCAGTACTTC
TRBJ1-4 | NA | NA | TRBV19 | CASSPWTDSATNEKLFF | TGTGCCAGTAGTCCCTGGACTGACTCTGCAACTAATGAAAAACTGTTTTTT
TRBJ1-2 | NA | NA | TRBV5-1 | CASSSLGDGYTF | TGCGCCAGCAGCTCTTTAGGGGATGGCTACACCTTC
TRBJ1-2 | TRBD1 | NA | TRBV28 | CASSNEGAGVYGYTF | TGTGCCAGCAGTAACGAGGGGGCGGGTGTCTATGGCTACACCTTC
TRBJ2-2 | NA | NA | TRBV6-1 | CASSERAGARTGELFF | TGTGCCAGCAGTGAAAGGGCGGGGGCGCGGACCGGGGAGCTGTTTTTT
TRBJ1-2 | NA | NA | TRBV27 | CASRGRETRNYGYTF | TGTGCCAGCAGAGGGAGAGAGACACGGAACTATGGCTACACCTTC
TRBJ2-5 | TRBD1 | NA | TRBV3-1/TRBV3-2 | CASSQGDRGQETQYF | TGTGCCAGCAGCCAAGGAGACAGGGGCCAAGAGACCCAGTACTTC
TRBJ2-5 | NA | NA | TRBV5-4 | CASTLGTSSAQETQYF | TGTGCCAGCACCCTAGGGACATCGTCTGCACAAGAGACCCAGTACTTC
TRBJ1-4 | NA | NA | TRBV25-1 | CASSALAVEKLFF | TGTGCCAGCAGTGCGCTGGCGGTGGAAAAACTGTTTTTT
TRBJ1-5 | NA | NA | TRBV19 | CASWTPGRRNQPQHF | TGTGCCAGTTGGACTCCCGGGAGACGCAATCAGCCCCAGCATTTT
TRBJ1-4 | TRBD1 | NA | TRBV6-5 | CASSYRDSPNEKLFF | TGTGCCAGCAGTTACCGGGACAGTCCTAATGAAAAACTGTTTTTT
TRBJ1-5 | NA | NA | TRBV30 | CAWSRGNSNQPQHF | TGTGCCTGGAGTAGGGGCAATAGCAATCAGCCCCAGCATTTT
TRBJ1-6 | NA | NA | TRBV19 | CASSREVRGNSPLHF | TGTGCCAGTAGTCGAGAAGTCCGGGGGAATTCACCCCTCCACTTT
TRBJ1-1 | NA | NA | TRBV7-3 | CASSLGRGPPLRAEAFF | TGTGCCAGCAGCTTGGGCAGGGGCCCCCCTTTGAGGGCTGAAGCTTTCTTT
TRBJ2-1 | NA | NA | TRBV5-1 | CASSLARANEQFF | TGCGCCAGCAGCTTGGCACGCGCCAATGAGCAGTTCTTC
TRBJ2-2 | NA | NA | TRBV2 | CASSEGSDGELFF | TGTGCCAGTTCCGAGGGCAGTGACGGGGAGCTGTTTTTT
TRBJ1-5 | TRBD1 | NA | TRBV19 | CASSMGTGGGQPQHF | TGTGCCAGTAGTATGGGGACAGGGGGCGGACAGCCCCAGCATTTT
TRBJ1-1 | NA | NA | TRBV6-5 | CASSYSRGNTEAFF | TGTGCCAGCAGTTACTCGAGAGGAAACACTGAAGCTTTCTTT
TRBJ1-3 | TRBD1 | NA | TRBV18 | CASSPPDRAKGTIYF | TGTGCCAGCTCACCACCGGACAGGGCGAAGGGCACCATATATTTT
TRBJ2-1 | NA | NA | TRBV5-6 | CASSLARNNEQFF | TGTGCCAGCAGCTTGGCCAGGAACAATGAGCAGTTCTTC
TRBJ2-5 | TRBD1 | NA | TRBV30 | CALWTGGLETQYF | TGTGCCCTCTGGACAGGGGGTTTAGAGACCCAGTACTTC
TRBJ1-1 | NA | NA | TRBV30 | CAWNPRGTEAFF | TGTGCCTGGAACCCTCGAGGGACTGAAGCTTTCTTT
TRBJ2-1 | NA | NA | TRBV28 | CASSPPRGQSGLEQFF | TGTGCCAGCAGTCCGCCCCGTGGACAGTCGGGCCTTGAGCAGTTCTTC
TRBJ1-6 | NA | NA | TRBV6-5 | CASSWAGVMNSPLHF | TGTGCCAGCAGTTGGGCGGGGGTTATGAATTCACCCCTCCACTTT
TRBJ1-1 | NA | NA | TRBV20-1 | CSAREREAFF | TGCAGTGCTAGAGAGCGGGAAGCTTTCTTT
TRBJ2-3 | NA | NA | TRBV1 | CTSSQDRREGRDTQYF | TGCACCAGCAGCCAAGATCGACGGGAGGGGAGAGATACGCAGTATTTT
TRBJ1-4 | TRBD1 | NA | TRBV15 | CATSRDIATGVEKLFF | TGTGCCACCAGCAGAGATATAGCTACAGGGGTTGAAAAACTGTTTTTT
TRBJ2-1 | TRBD2 | NA | TRBV9 | CASSPRGWTSGRAGSYNEQFF | TGTGCCAGCAGCCCCCGAGGGTGGACTAGCGGGAGAGCGGGCTCCTACAATGAGCAGTTCTTC
TRBJ1-5 | NA | NA | TRBV6-6 | CASSSSPYSNQPQHF | TGTGCCAGCAGTTCCTCCCCCTATAGCAATCAGCCCCAGCATTTT
TRBJ1-3 | NA | NA | TRBV10-3 | CATAGQLFSGNTIYF | TGTGCCACCGCCGGACAGCTTTTCTCTGGAAACACCATATATTTT
TRBJ2-1 | NA | NA | TRBV6-5 | CASSYSSSGEQFF | TGTGCCAGCAGTTACTCGAGTTCAGGGGAGCAGTTCTTC
TRBJ1-5 | NA | many | TRBV19 | CASSGSGGLQPQHF | TGTGCCAGTAGTGGATCGGGGGGCCTTCAGCCCCAGCATTTT
TRBJ1-2 | TRBD1 | NA | TRBV6-5 | CASRPGTERFYGYTF | TGTGCCAGCCGACCCGGGACAGAAAGATTCTATGGCTACACCTTC
TRBJ2-2 | NA | once | TRBV24-1 | CATSDLPDRSGIAPGELFF | TGTGCCACCAGTGATTTACCCGACAGGTCCGGAATAGCGCCCGGGGAGCTGTTTTTT
TRBJ2-5 | TRBD2 | once | TRBV9 | CASSEGSSGRWETQYF | TGTGCCAGCAGCGAAGGTAGTAGCGGGAGGTGGGAGACCCAGTACTTC
TRBJ2-3 | TRBD1 | NA | TRBV10-2 | CASSGSGQLTDTQYF | TGCGCCAGCAGTGGGTCGGGACAGTTGACAGATACGCAGTATTTT
TRBJ1-3 | NA | NA | TRBV5-1 | CASSLDRTSSGNTIYF | TGCGCCAGCAGCTTGGACAGGACCAGCTCTGGAAACACCATATATTTT
TRBJ2-3 | NA | NA | TRBV19 | CASSTQTNPQYF | TGTGCCAGCAGCACTCAGACAAACCCGCAGTATTTT
TRBJ1-5 | TRBD1 | NA | TRBV28 | CASSSGTGGFNQPQHF | TGTGCCAGCAGTTCCGGGACAGGGGGGTTCAATCAGCCCCAGCATTTT
TRBJ2-7 | TRBD2 | NA | TRBV19 | CASSPTTSGRVSYEQYF | TGTGCCAGTAGTCCCACGACTAGCGGGAGGGTATCCTACGAGCAGTACTTC
TRBJ1-1 | NA | NA | TRBV6-5 | CASSFNGGNTEAFF | TGTGCCAGCAGTTTCAACGGGGGGAACACTGAAGCTTTCTTT
TRBJ1-2 | TRBD1 | NA | TRBV5-8 | CASSLGQGWYYGYTF | TGTGCCAGCAGCTTGGGACAGGGGTGGTACTATGGCTACACCTTC